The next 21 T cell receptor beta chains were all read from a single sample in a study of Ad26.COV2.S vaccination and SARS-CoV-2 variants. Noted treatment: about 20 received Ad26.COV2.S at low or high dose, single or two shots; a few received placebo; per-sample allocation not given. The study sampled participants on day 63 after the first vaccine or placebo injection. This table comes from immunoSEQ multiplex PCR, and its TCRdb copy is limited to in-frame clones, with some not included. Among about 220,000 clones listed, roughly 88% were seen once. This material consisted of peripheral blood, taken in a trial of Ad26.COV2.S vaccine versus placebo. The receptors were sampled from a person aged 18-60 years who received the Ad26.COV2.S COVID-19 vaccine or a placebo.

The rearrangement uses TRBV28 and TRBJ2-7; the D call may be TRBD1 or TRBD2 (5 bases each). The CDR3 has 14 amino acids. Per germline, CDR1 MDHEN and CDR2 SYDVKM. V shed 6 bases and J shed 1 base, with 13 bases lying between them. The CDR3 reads CASSLSGRSYEQYF. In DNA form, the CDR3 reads TGTGCCAGCAGCCTCTCGGGGCGATCCTACGAGCAGTACTTC.

The CDR3 protein is CASSQGSANTGELFF. The CDR3 DNA reads TGTGCCAGCAGCCAGGGCAGCGCGAACACCGGGGAGCTGTTTTTT. The chain couples TRBV11-3 to TRBJ2-2; a possible D gene is TRBD1 (5 bases). V shed 5 bases and J shed 0 bases, with 10 bases lying between them. CDR1 is SGHNT, CDR2 YENEEA, per germline. This CDR3 has 15 residues.

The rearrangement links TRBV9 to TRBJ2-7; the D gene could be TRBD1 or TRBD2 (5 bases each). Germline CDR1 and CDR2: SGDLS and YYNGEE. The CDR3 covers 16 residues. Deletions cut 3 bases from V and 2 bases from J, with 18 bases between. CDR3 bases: TGTGCCAGCAGCGCTACTTCCGGGACGTATACCTACGAGCAGTACTTC. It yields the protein CASSATSGTYTYEQYF.

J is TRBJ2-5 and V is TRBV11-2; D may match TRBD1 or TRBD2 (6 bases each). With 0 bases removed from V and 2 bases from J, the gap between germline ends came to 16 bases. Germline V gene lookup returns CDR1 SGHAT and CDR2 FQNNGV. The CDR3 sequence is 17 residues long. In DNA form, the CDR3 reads TGTGCCAGCAGCTTAGATCGTTGGTCGGGGGCACAAGAGACCCAGTACTTC. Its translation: CASSLDRWSGAQETQYF.

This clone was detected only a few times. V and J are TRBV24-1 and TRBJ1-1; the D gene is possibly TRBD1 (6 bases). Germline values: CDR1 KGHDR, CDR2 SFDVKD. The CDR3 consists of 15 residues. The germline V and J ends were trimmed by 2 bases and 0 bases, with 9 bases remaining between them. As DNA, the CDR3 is TGTGCCACCAGTGATTCACAGGGACTGAACACTGAAGCTTTCTTT. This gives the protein CATSDSQGLNTEAFF.

CDR3 sequence: CASSLVGSFTDTQYF. Written as DNA, the CDR3 is TGTGCCAGCAGTTTGGTGGGGTCCTTCACAGATACGCAGTATTTT. The J gene is TRBJ2-3, the V gene TRBV27; D unclear. The CDR3 spans 15 residues. Germline CDR1 reads MNHEY; CDR2 reads SMNVEV (reference sequence). Trimming stripped 3 bases from V and 2 bases from J, with 12 bases between.

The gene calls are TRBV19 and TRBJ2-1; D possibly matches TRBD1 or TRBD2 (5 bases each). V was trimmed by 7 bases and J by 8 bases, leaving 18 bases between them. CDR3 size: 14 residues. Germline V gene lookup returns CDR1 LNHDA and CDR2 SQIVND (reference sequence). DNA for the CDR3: TGTGCCAGTAACAGCCTCCCCTTGGGGGATGAGCAGTTCTTC. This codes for CASNSLPLGDEQFF.

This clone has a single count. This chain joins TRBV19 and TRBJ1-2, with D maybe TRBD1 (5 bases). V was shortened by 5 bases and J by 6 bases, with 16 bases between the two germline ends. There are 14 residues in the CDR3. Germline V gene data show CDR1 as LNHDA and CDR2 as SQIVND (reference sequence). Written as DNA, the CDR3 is TGTGCCAGTAGTTTTCTGGCAGGGAACGATGGCTACACCTTC. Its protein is CASSFLAGNDGYTF.

The CDR3 region has the DNA TGTGCCAGCAGGACACAGGGGTATAATTCACCCCTCCACTTT. The encoded protein is CASRTQGYNSPLHF. The chain is built from TRBV11-2 and TRBJ1-6; 7 nucleotides align to TRBD1. The CDR3 spans 14 residues. V lost 6 bases to trimming and J lost 4 bases; unmatched junction nucleotides: 3. Germline V gene lookup returns CDR1 SGHAT and CDR2 FQNNGV.

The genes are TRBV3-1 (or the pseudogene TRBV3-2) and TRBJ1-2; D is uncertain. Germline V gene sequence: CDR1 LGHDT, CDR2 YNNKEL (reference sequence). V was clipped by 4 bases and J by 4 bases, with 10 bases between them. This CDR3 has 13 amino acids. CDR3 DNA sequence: TGTGCCAGCAGCCTTGAAGGCGGCTATGGCTACACCTTC. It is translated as CASSLEGGYGYTF.

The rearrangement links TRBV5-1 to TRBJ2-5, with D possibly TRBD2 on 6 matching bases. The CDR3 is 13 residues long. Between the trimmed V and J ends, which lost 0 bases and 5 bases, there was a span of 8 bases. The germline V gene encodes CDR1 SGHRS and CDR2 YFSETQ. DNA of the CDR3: TGCGCCAGCAGCTTGGGAGGAGGGGAGACCCAGTACTTC. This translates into CASSLGGGETQYF.

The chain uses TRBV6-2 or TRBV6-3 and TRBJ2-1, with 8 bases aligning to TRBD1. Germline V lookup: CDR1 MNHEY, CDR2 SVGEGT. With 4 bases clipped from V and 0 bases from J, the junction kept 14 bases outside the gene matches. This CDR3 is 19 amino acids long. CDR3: CASSSPGTGRLSSYNEQFF. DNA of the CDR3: TGTGCCAGCAGTTCCCCTGGGACAGGTCGCCTTAGCTCCTACAATGAGCAGTTCTTC.

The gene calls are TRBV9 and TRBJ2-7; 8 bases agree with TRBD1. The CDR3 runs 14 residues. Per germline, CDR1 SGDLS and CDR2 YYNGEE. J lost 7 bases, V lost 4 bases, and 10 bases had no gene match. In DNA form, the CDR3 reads TGTGCCAGCAGCCCAGACCAGGGGGCTAGGGAGCAGTACTTC. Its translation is CASSPDQGAREQYF. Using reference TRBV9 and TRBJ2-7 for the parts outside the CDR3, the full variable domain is DSGVTQTPKHLITATGQRVTLRCSPRSGDLSVYWYQQSLDQGLQFLIQYYNGEERAKGNILERFSAQQFPDLHSELNLSSLELGDSALYFCASSPDQGAREQYFGPGTRLTVT.

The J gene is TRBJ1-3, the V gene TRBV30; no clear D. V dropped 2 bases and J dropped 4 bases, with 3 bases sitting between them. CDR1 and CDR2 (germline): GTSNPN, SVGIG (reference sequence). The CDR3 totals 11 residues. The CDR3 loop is CAWSRGNTIYF. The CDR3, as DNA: TGTGCCTGGAGTAGGGGAAACACCATATATTTT.

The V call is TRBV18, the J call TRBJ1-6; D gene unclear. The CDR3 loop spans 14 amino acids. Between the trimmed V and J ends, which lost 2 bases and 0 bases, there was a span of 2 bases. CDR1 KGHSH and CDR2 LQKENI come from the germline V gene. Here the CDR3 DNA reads TGTGCCAGCTCACCAGGCTCCTATAATTCACCCCTCCACTTT. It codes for CASSPGSYNSPLHF.

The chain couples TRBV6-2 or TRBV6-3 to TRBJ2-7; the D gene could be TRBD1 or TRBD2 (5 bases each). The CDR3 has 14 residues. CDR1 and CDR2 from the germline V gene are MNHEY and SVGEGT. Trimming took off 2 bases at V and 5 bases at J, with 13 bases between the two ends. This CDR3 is CASSYDGAKDEQYF. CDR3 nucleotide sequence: TGTGCCAGCAGTTACGACGGGGCGAAGGACGAGCAGTACTTC.

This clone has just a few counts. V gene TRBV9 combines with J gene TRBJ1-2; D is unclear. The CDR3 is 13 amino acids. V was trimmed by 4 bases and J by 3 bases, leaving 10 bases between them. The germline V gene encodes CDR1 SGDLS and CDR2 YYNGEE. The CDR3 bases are TGTGCCAGCAGCCCCGAGGGCCACTATGGCTACACCTTC. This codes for CASSPEGHYGYTF.

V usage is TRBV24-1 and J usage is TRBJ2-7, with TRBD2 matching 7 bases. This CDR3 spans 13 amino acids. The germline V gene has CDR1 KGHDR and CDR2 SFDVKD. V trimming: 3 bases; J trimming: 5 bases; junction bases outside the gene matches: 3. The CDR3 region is CATSDGGVDEQYF. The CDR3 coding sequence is TGTGCCACCAGTGATGGGGGGGTGGACGAGCAGTACTTC.

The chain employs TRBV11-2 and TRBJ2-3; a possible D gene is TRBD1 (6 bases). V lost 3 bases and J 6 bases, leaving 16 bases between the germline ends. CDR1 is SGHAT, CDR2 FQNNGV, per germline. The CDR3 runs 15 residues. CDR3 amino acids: CASSFPKGGTDTQYF. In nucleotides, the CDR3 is TGTGCCAGCAGCTTCCCCAAAGGGGGTACGGATACGCAGTATTTT. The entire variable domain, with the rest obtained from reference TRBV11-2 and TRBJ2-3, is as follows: EAGVAQSPRYKIIEKRQSVAFWCNPISGHATLYWYQQILGQGPKLLIQFQNNGVVDDSQLPKDRFSAERLKGVDSTLKIQPAKLEDSAVYLCASSFPKGGTDTQYFGPGTRLTVL.

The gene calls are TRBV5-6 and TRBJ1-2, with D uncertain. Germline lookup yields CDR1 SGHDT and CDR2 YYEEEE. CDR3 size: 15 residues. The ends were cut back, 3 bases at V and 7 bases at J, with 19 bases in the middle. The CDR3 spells CASSYRPGPVVGYTF. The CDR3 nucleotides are TGTGCCAGCAGCTATCGACCCGGGCCCGTGGTTGGCTACACCTTC.

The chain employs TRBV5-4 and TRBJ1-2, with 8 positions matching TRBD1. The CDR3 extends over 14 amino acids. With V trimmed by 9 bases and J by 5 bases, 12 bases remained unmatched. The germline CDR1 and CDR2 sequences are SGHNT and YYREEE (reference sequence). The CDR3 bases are TGTGCCACCCGGAAACAGGGGGGGCGGTATGGCTACACCTTC. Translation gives CATRKQGGRYGYTF.